This passage covers 29 T cell receptor beta chains from one sample sequenced in a study of CD8 T cells in Susac syndrome. It was with random hexamers that 0.5 to 1 ug RNA was reverse transcribed. TCRdb independently ran MiXCR on the immunoSEQ multiplex PCR reads; one entry per CDR3 protein. This table holds roughly 200,000 distinct CDR3 sequences, roughly 94% found once. Sample: CD4+ T cells from PBMCs. These TCRs come from a human donor with Susac syndrome.

The genes are TRBV6-2 or TRBV6-3 and TRBJ1-4, with unresolved D. V lost 5 bases, J lost 5 bases, and 12 bases lay in between. CDR1 and CDR2 from the germline V gene are MNHEY and SVGEGT. The CDR3 loop spans 14 amino acids. The CDR3 DNA reads as TGTGCCAGCAGTCCGGACGGATCCAATGAAAAACTGTTTTTT. It translates to CASSPDGSNEKLFF.

The V call is TRBV30, the J call TRBJ1-6; D ambiguous. The V gene lost 8 bases and the J gene lost 6 bases, with 20 bases spanning the gap. Germline-derived CDR1 and CDR2 are GTSNPN and SVGIG (reference sequence). This CDR3 region has 15 residues. The CDR3 reads CAGKRKDTVNSPLHF. Here the CDR3 DNA reads TGTGCCGGCAAGAGAAAAGACACAGTTAATTCACCCCTCCACTTT.

This clonotype was seen only once. V gene TRBV29-1 combines with J gene TRBJ2-5, with TRBD2 matching 9 bases. Looked up from germline, CDR1 is SQVTM and CDR2 is ANQGSEA. The V segment lost 3 bases and the J segment 5 bases; nucleotides outside the gene matches: 10. The CDR3 has 15 amino acids. The CDR3 protein is CSVDEGGRAGETQYF. The CDR3 DNA reads as TGCAGCGTTGATGAGGGCGGGAGGGCCGGGGAGACCCAGTACTTC.

The rearrangement joins TRBV29-1 to TRBJ1-5, with no clear D. Germline V gives CDR1 SQVTM, CDR2 ANQGSEA. V was cut by 4 bases and J by 7 bases, with 11 bases left in between. The CDR3 contains 12 residues. The CDR3, as DNA: TGCAGCGTTGGAAGGGAGGGCCAGCCCCAGCATTTT. Its translation is CSVGREGQPQHF.

The CDR3 DNA reads as TGCAGTGCTAGATATCCAGGGAAGGCCACTGGGGCCAACGTCCTGACTTTC. Translated, it gives CSARYPGKATGANVLTF. The gene calls are TRBV20-1 and TRBJ2-6, with D maybe TRBD1 (5 bases). This CDR3 is built from 17 residues. Germline CDR1 and CDR2: DFQATT and SNEGSKA (reference sequence). Deletions cut 2 bases from V and 2 bases from J, with 16 bases between.

This chain uses TRBV9 with TRBJ2-2; D assignment may be TRBD1 or TRBD2 (6 bases each). The CDR3 runs to 16 residues. Trimming stripped 3 bases from V and 1 base from J, with 13 bases between. In germline, CDR1 is SGDLS, CDR2 YYNGEE. The CDR3 here is CASSALGGRNTGELFF. As DNA, the CDR3 is TGTGCCAGCAGCGCCCTAGGGGGGCGGAACACCGGGGAGCTGTTTTTT. Full variable domain (rest looked up from reference TRBV9 and TRBJ2-2): DSGVTQTPKHLITATGQRVTLRCSPRSGDLSVYWYQQSLDQGLQFLIQYYNGEERAKGNILERFSAQQFPDLHSELNLSSLELGDSALYFCASSALGGRNTGELFFGEGSRLTVL.

This rearrangement joins TRBV19 to TRBJ1-6; no clear D gene. This CDR3 is built from 15 residues. Trimming cost V 9 bases and J 7 bases, with 19 bases left between them. In germline, CDR1 is LNHDA, CDR2 SQIVND (reference sequence). The CDR3 DNA reads TGTGCCAGCAGTCCCGCTCGGGCTTCGAATTCACCCCTCCACTTT. This sequence encodes CASSPARASNSPLHF.

V gene TRBV5-4 combines with J gene TRBJ1-2; D is unclear. V was shortened by 4 bases and J by 1 base, with 17 bases between the two germline ends. Germline CDR1 reads SGHNT; CDR2 reads YYREEE (reference sequence). The CDR3 contains 16 residues. DNA for the CDR3: TGTGCCAGCAGCGCGGCCCTCCCCAAGGATAACTATGGCTACACCTTC. The encoded protein is CASSAALPKDNYGYTF.

The V call is TRBV5-1, the J call TRBJ2-1, with D uncertain. Germline V CDR1 and CDR2: SGHRS, YFSETQ. V was cut by 4 bases and J by 6 bases, with 14 bases left in between. The length of the CDR3 is 14 residues. CDR3 coding DNA: TGCGCCAGCAGCCCGACGTTGTCCCCCAATGAGCAGTTCTTC. Protein: CASSPTLSPNEQFF.

The count of this clonotype is one. This sequence joins TRBV15 and TRBJ2-3; 9 bases match TRBD2. With 3 bases clipped from V and 4 bases from J, the junction kept 5 bases outside the gene matches. Germline assignment: CDR1 LNHNV and CDR2 YYDKDF (reference sequence). The CDR3 runs 15 residues. Written as DNA, the CDR3 is TGTGCCACCAGCAGGGCGGGGGGGCCGTCAGATACGCAGTATTTT. Protein sequence: CATSRAGGPSDTQYF.

The chain is built from TRBV4-1 and TRBJ2-4, with no clear D. The germline gives CDR1 MGHRA, CDR2 YSYEKL. The V end was cut by 2 bases, the J end by 0 bases, with 8 bases between. This CDR3 is 15 amino acids long. The CDR3 nucleotides are TGCGCCAGCAGCCAACGGTGGCTAGCCAAAAACATTCAGTACTTC. This sequence encodes CASSQRWLAKNIQYF.

The chain uses TRBV12-3 or TRBV12-4 and TRBJ2-2; 9 bases agree with TRBD1. J gave up 8 bases and V 6 bases, and 10 bases lay outside the gene matches. This CDR3 spans 15 amino acids. The CDR3 DNA reads as TGTGCCAGCAGCAGTCTACAGGGGGCAGCGGGGGAGCTGTTTTTT. Amino acid sequence: CASSSLQGAAGELFF.

The chain recombines TRBV4-3 with TRBJ2-1, with D perhaps matching TRBD2 (6 bases). Germline V lookup: CDR1 LGHNA, CDR2 YSLEER. V lost 0 bases and J 1 base, leaving 13 bases between the germline ends. The CDR3 loop spans 17 amino acids. CDR3 sequence (DNA): TGCGCCAGCAGCCAAGATGGACGGGAGAGTTCCTACAATGAGCAGTTCTTC. Translated: CASSQDGRESSYNEQFF.

This chain links TRBV5-1 with TRBJ2-7; 7 bases are shared with TRBD2. The germline V gene encodes CDR1 SGHRS and CDR2 YFSETQ. V dropped 3 bases and J dropped 3; count of bases not matched to a gene: 6. CDR3 length equals 14 residues. The CDR3 bases are TGCGCCAGCAGCTATTCCGGGACTAACTACGAGCAGTACTTC. Translated, it gives CASSYSGTNYEQYF.

This chain joins TRBV27 and TRBJ2-2, with D uncertain. Germline assignment: CDR1 MNHEY and CDR2 SMNVEV (reference sequence). The CDR3 runs 14 residues. V lost 7 bases to trimming and J lost 0 bases, with 9 bases between them. The CDR3 here is CASTQISNTGELFF. In DNA, the CDR3 is TGTGCCAGCACCCAAATTTCGAACACCGGGGAGCTGTTTTTT.

The V gene is TRBV5-6, the J gene TRBJ1-5; no firm D call. The length of the CDR3 is 13 residues. The V gene lost 3 bases and the J gene lost 7 bases, with 11 bases spanning the gap. The germline V gene encodes CDR1 SGHDT and CDR2 YYEEEE. Here the CDR3 reads CASSSWTRQPQHF. The CDR3 DNA is TGTGCCAGCAGCTCCTGGACCAGGCAGCCCCAGCATTTT.

The chain links TRBV15 to TRBJ2-7; D is undetermined. The germline V gene has CDR1 LNHNV and CDR2 YYDKDF (reference sequence). The CDR3 sequence is 14 residues long. Trimming pared 1 base from V and 0 bases from J, leaving 7 bases between. The CDR3 loop is CATSRARSSYEQYF. CDR3 DNA: TGTGCCACCAGCAGAGCCCGGAGCTCCTACGAGCAGTACTTC.

J is TRBJ2-1 and V is TRBV20-1, with D hard to call. Germline V lookup: CDR1 DFQATT, CDR2 SNEGSKA (reference sequence). The V and J ends lost 6 bases and 4 bases respectively, with 13 bases between them. This CDR3 has 13 amino acids. The CDR3 reads CSAPFPPYNEQFF. CDR3 bases: TGCAGTGCCCCATTTCCCCCTTACAATGAGCAGTTCTTC.

This sequence joins TRBV27 and TRBJ2-5; no definite D call. The CDR3 runs to 14 residues. V was trimmed by 7 bases and J by 0 bases, leaving 12 bases between them. Germline CDR1 reads MNHEY; CDR2 reads SMNVEV (reference sequence). CDR3 residues: CASNVDKNQETQYF. In DNA, the CDR3 is TGTGCCAGCAACGTCGACAAAAACCAAGAGACCCAGTACTTC.

This chain connects TRBV4-3 to TRBJ1-3; D is unresolved. With 7 bases removed from V and 0 bases from J, the gap between germline ends came to 13 bases. The length of the CDR3 is 15 residues. Germline CDR1 LGHNA, CDR2 YSLEER. The CDR3 protein is CASKKYVSSGNTIYF. The CDR3 DNA is TGCGCCAGCAAAAAGTATGTCAGCTCTGGAAACACCATATATTTT.

The chain recombines TRBV27 with TRBJ1-5; 7 nucleotides line up with TRBD1. The CDR3 is 13 residues long. CDR1 and CDR2 (germline): MNHEY, SMNVEV (reference sequence). The V segment lost 10 bases and the J segment 5 bases; nucleotides outside the gene matches: 8. The CDR3 nucleotides read TGTGCCACCAAGACAGGGTTGGATCAGCCCCAGCATTTT. It specifies CATKTGLDQPQHF.

The chain joins TRBV6-5 to TRBJ2-7; 8 bases are shared with TRBD1. Germline V CDR1 and CDR2: MNHEY, SVGAGI. The length of the CDR3 is 13 residues. Losses at the gene ends were 8 bases for V and 4 bases for J; bases not matched to a gene: 7. CDR3 protein: CASGRDRRYEQYF. The CDR3 DNA reads TGTGCCAGCGGCCGGGACAGGAGATACGAGCAGTACTTC.

This rearrangement joins TRBV7-2 to TRBJ1-1, with D possibly TRBD1 on 5 matching bases. V was trimmed by 6 bases and J by 4 bases, leaving 18 bases between them. Germline CDR1 reads SGHTA; CDR2 reads FQGNSA. The CDR3 loop spans 15 amino acids. The CDR3 sequence is CASRPRTGQGTEAFF. CDR3 DNA: TGTGCCAGCAGGCCACGGACGGGGCAGGGCACTGAAGCTTTCTTT.

The genes are TRBV27 and TRBJ1-5; D ambiguous. From germline, CDR1 is MNHEY and CDR2 SMNVEV (reference sequence). The length of the CDR3 is 13 residues. Trimming left V 5 bases short and J 4 bases short, with 9 bases between. This CDR3 is CASSPGLNQPQHF. The DNA for the CDR3 is TGTGCCAGCAGTCCGGGCCTTAATCAGCCCCAGCATTTT.

V gene TRBV4-1 combines with J gene TRBJ2-5; 8 bases map to TRBD1. CDR3 length: 15 amino acids. The J segment lost 4 bases and the V segment lost 5 bases, leaving 9 bases of the junction unmatched. Per the germline V gene, CDR1 is MGHRA and CDR2 is YSYEKL. As DNA, the CDR3 is TGCGCCAGCAGCTATCGGACAGGGAATGGAGAGACCCAGTACTTC. This encodes CASSYRTGNGETQYF.

The rearrangement links TRBV27 to TRBJ2-2; no definite D call. The germline CDR1 and CDR2 sequences are MNHEY and SMNVEV (reference sequence). The V end was cut by 7 bases, the J end by 2 bases, with 17 bases between. This CDR3 contains 16 residues. CDR3 DNA: TGTGCCAGCAAATCTAGGCAGACACTAAACACCGGGGAGCTGTTTTTT. Translated: CASKSRQTLNTGELFF.

The rearrangement joins TRBV20-1 to TRBJ2-7; 9 bases line up with TRBD2. Germline V lookup: CDR1 DFQATT, CDR2 SNEGSKA (reference sequence). This CDR3 is built from 13 residues. After removal of 1 base from V and 6 bases from J, the junction contained 4 bases not matched to a gene. The DNA for the CDR3 is TGCAGTGCTAGAGGCGGGGGGGCACGCGAGCAGTACTTC. As protein: CSARGGGAREQYF.

The rearrangement uses TRBV2 and TRBJ2-5; TRBD2 might be the D (6 bases). Trimming left V 7 bases short and J 5 bases short, with 11 bases between. Germline V gives CDR1 SNHLY, CDR2 FYNNEI. The CDR3 length is 12 residues. The CDR3 DNA sequence: TGTGCCAGCAAGGACCGGGGGGAGACCCAGTACTTC. Translation gives CASKDRGETQYF.

The chain uses TRBV20-1 and TRBJ2-3, with D hard to call. The CDR3 contains 11 residues. Per the germline V gene, CDR1 is DFQATT and CDR2 is SNEGSKA (reference sequence). V lost 5 bases and J lost 2, with 5 bases in between. The CDR3 protein is CSAEYTDTQYF. The CDR3 DNA reads TGCAGTGCTGAATACACAGATACGCAGTATTTT.